This T cell receptor (beta chain) was retrieved from a study of blood T cell repertoires in COVID-19 (dated by TCRdb to 2018 to 2021). Notes on the research overall: The collaborator samples originated in the United States, Italy and Spain and spanned the acute and convalescent phases of COVID-19. The material from the prospective study consisted of cDNA or gDNA derived from T cells, B-cell-depleted T cells, or PBMCs. The dataset comprised deeply sampled blood TCRbeta repertoires from subjects exposed to, actively infected with, or recovered from COVID-19. The repertoires were released in a freely available public database intended as a resource for research on the immune response to SARS-CoV-2. Samples came from the ongoing ImmuneRACE study (first 160 participants) plus 1,254 subjects from 6 global collaborators. The sample metadata nearly always contained a de-identified subject ID, COVID-19 status, age in years and sex. Where available, HLA class I and class II types were taken from metadata supplied by the sample provider and were not determined by assay-based typing. Beyond this particular receptor, the publication reports: Clinical and demographic metadata were provided uncurated, with the amount varying by source and participant.

TCRbeta CDR3 regions were amplified from genomic DNA by means of the immunoSEQ Assay, a bias-controlled multiplex PCR. Per the authors' processing: The number of nucleated cells in each sample was estimated by amplification of reference gene primers within the assay. Sequence reads were collapsed and filtered to measure the absolute abundance of every unique TCRbeta CDR3 rearrangement. Productive Simpson clonality was computed per sample as the square root of Simpson's diversity index over productive rearrangements. Sourced from immuneACCESS, this table was stored by TCRdb with only in-frame sequences that have V and J called. A share of the clones is absent; for the studies checked, an unresolved V gene accounts for under half, and the remainder has no known explanation. Clonal size and the V and J genes are those of that table, whereas D and trimming came from the DNA. This sample has around 15,000 clones in its table, and around 70% of those were observed once. The ten largest clones take up around 15% of the sample.

This clone was seen only once. Its binding antigen is unknown. No base-level quality is on record; no much larger clone is a single base apart. From the germline V gene (reference sequence), CDR1 is MNHNY and CDR2 is SVGAGI. The CDR3 goes from the cysteine to the phenylalanine over 16 residues. Kept here is only the CDR3 DNA, which spans 48 bases and is read in frame from base 1. V is clipped by 0 bases and J by 4 bases, and the sequence between their germline boundaries is 15 bases long. Each collaborating institution followed its own protocols to collect whole blood in K2EDTA tubes. For TCRbeta analysis, collaborator samples were shipped as frozen whole blood, as isolated PBMCs, or as DNA extracted from either sample type.

Specimen: peripheral blood. In this chain, TRBV6-6 is recombined with TRBJ1-2, with the D gene not confidently named. This TCR was recovered from a man aged 60 to 75 with acute or convalescent COVID-19. This receptor has the CDR3 CASSYSRVEAGYGYTF. The base sequence is TGTGCCAGCAGTTACTCGAGGGTAGAGGCAGGCTATGGCTACACCTTC.